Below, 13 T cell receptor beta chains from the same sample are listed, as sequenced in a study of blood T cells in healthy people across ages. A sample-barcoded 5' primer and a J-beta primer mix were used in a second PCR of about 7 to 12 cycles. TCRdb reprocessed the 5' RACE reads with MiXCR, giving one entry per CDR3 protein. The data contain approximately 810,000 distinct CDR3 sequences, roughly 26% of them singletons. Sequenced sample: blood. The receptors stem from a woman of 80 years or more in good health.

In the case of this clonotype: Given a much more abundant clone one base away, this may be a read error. This CDR3 is CASSVMSGGASETRYF. The CDR3 nucleotides read TGTGCCAGCAGCGTAATGAGCGGGGGGGCTTCGGAGACCCGGTACTTC. V is TRBV9 and J is TRBJ2-5, with 10 bases lining up with TRBD2. Germline V gene sequence: CDR1 SGDLS, CDR2 YYNGEE. The CDR3 spans 16 residues.

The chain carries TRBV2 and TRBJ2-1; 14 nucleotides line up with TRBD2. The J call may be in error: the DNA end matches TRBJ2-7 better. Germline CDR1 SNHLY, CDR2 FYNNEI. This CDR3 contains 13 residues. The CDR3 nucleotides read TGTGCCGGCGGGACTAGCGGGAGCAATGAGCAGTACTTC. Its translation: CAGGTSGSNEQYF.

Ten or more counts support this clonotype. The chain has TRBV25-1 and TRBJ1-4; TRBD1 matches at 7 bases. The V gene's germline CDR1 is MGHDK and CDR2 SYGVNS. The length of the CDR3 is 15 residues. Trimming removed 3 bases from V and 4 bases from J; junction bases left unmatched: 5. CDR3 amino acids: CASSEPAGGNEKLFF. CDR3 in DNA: TGTGCCAGCAGTGAGCCGGCAGGGGGTAATGAAAAACTGTTTTTT.

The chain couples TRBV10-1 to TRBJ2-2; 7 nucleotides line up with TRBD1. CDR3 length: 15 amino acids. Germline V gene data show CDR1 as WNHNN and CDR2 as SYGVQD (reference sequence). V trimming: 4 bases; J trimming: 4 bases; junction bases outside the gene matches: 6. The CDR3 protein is CASSGGGAGTGELFF. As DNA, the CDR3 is TGCGCCAGCAGTGGAGGGGGCGCGGGCACCGGGGAGCTGTTTTTT.

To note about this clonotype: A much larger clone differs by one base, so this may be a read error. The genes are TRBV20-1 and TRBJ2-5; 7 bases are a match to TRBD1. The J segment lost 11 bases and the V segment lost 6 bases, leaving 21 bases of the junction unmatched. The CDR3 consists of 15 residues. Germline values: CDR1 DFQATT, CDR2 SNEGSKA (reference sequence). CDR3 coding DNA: TGCAGTGCACACAGACAGGGTCGGTCAAACAATGAGCAGTACTTC. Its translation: CSAHRQGRSNNEQYF.

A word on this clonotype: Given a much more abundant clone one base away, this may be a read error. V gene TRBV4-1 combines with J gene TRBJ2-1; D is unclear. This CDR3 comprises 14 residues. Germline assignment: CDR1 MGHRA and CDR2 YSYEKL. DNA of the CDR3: TGCGCCAGCAGCCAAGGATCCCTGACCTCGCCCCGGCTCTTC. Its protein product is CASSQGSLTSPRLF.

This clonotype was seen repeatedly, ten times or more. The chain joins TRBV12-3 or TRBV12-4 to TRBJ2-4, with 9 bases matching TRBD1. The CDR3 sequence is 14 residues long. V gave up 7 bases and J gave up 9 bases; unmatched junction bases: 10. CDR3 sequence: CASTPGQGWTIQYF. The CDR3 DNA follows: TGTGCCAGCACCCCGGGACAGGGCTGGACCATTCAGTACTTC.

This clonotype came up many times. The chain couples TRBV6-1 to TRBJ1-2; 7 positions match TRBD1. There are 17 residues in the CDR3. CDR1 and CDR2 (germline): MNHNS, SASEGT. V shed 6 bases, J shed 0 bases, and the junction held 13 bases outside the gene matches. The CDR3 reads CASSRGTAGVSNYGYTF. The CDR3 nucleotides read TGTGCCAGCAGCCGTGGGACAGCTGGGGTTTCTAACTATGGCTACACCTTC.

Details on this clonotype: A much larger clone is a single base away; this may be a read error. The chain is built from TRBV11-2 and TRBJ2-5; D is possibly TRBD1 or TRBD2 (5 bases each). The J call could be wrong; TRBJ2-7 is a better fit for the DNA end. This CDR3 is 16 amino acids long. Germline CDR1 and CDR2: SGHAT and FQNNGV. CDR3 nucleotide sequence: TGTGCCAGCAGCTTTACGGCGGGTCCCAGGGCGAACGAGCAGTACTTC. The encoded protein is CASSFTAGPRANEQYF.

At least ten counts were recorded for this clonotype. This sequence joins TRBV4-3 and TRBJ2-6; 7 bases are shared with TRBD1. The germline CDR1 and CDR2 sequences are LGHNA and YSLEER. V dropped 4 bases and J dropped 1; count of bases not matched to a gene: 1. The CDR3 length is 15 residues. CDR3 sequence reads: CASSPGQSGANVLTF. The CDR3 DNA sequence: TGCGCCAGCAGCCCGGGACAGTCTGGGGCCAACGTCCTGACTTTC.

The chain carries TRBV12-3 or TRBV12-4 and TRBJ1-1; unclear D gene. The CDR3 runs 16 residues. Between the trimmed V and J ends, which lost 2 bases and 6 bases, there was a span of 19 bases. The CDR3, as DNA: TGTGCCAGCAGTTTAAGCCTAATCGCGGGTAAGGCTGAAGCTTTCTTT. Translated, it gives CASSLSLIAGKAEAFF.

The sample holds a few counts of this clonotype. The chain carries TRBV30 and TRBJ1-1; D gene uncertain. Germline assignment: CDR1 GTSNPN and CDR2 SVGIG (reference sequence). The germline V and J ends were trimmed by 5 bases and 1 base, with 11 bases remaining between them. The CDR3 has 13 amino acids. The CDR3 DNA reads TGTGCCTGGGCGAGGCAGACGAACACTGAAGCTTTCTTT. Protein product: CAWARQTNTEAFF.

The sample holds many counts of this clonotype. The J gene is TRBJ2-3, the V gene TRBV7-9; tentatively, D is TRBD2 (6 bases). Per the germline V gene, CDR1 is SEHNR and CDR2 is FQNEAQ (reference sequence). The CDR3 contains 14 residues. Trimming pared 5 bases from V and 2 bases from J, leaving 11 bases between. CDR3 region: CASSGGHHTDTQYF. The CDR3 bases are TGTGCCAGCAGCGGAGGGCACCACACAGATACGCAGTATTTT.